The present T cell receptor beta chain was sequenced within a study of vaccination effects on CD4 cells after COVID-19. General study results and limits: Long after vaccination, the clones induced by infection and by vaccine shrank markedly in size.

Sequencing followed a ViraFEST assay step that expanded antigen-specific CD4+ T cells with viral peptide pools. Subsequent to a culture period of 10 days, CD4+ T cells were isolated. Neither prior SARS-CoV-2 infection nor positive nucleocapsid antibodies were present in the vaccine recipients. Each culture well received around 2 million PBMC. These cells were then cultured in IMDM with about 9.1 IU/ml IL-2 and about 9.4 ug/ml peptides. Fresh IL-2-containing medium replaced half the medium on days 3 and 7. In the case of this clone: Antigen: not known.

The data were produced by immunoSEQ multiplex PCR, yet TCRdb's version contains in-frame clones alone and is incomplete. The sample yields some 24,000 clones, roughly three quarters seen once. The CDR3 covers 14 residues. The V end was cut by 8 bases, the J end by 3 bases, with 16 bases between. CDR1 and CDR2 (germline): WSHSY, SAAADI. The sequencing used CD4+ T cells from PBMCs cultured with HCoV-NL63 spike peptides, collected before COVID-19 vaccination. The rearrangement uses TRBV10-2 and TRBJ1-2, with D possibly being TRBD1 (6 bases). The receptor was derived from a human donor who received a COVID-19 vaccine. CDR3 nucleotide sequence: TGCGCCAGCGCGAGCAGGACAGCGTACTATGGCTACACCTTC. Encoded protein: CASASRTAYYGYTF.